The rows below give T cell receptor beta chains drawn from one sample of a study of beta chain features in type 1 diabetes. Sequencing used immunoSEQ multiplex PCR; TCRdb keeps in-frame clones, though not all of them. The data hold about 320,000 clones, with about 14% observed a single time. The sample consisted of central memory CD4+ T cells from blood. The receptors derive from a man aged 30 to 45 in good health. The CDR3 runs from the conserved cysteine through the conserved F or W. D genes are given only for firm matches. Size is stated for part of the rows, as once, few or many counts, or as a class when the clone is expanded.

j_call	v_call	clone_size	d_call	cdr3_nt	cdr3_aa
TRBJ2-1	TRBV29-1	many	-	TGCAGCGCGGCAGGGGTCTCCTACAATGAGCAGTTCTTC	CSAAGVSYNEQFF
TRBJ2-4	TRBV11-2	-	TRBD1	TGTGCCAGCAGCTTGGACAGGGTCTTAGCATTTGCGGCCAAAAACATTCAGTACTTC	CASSLDRVLAFAAKNIQYF
TRBJ1-5	TRBV6-1	-	TRBD1	TGTGCCAGCAGGGACAGGGGCAATCAGCCCCAGCATTTT	CASRDRGNQPQHF
TRBJ2-6	TRBV19	few	-	TGTGCCACAGAACAGGGCACCCCTGGGGCCAACGTCCTGACTTTC	CATEQGTPGANVLTF
TRBJ1-4	TRBV11-2	few	TRBD1	TGTGCCAGCAGCTCGACAGGGCATGGTGAAAAACTGTTTTTT	CASSSTGHGEKLFF
TRBJ2-3	TRBV5-1	few	-	TGCGCCAGCAGCTTGAGGACAGATACGCAGTATTTT	CASSLRTDTQYF
TRBJ2-2	TRBV7-2	-	-	TGTGCCAGCAGCTTAGCGGGGGGGAACACCGGGGAGCTGTTTTTT	CASSLAGGNTGELFF
TRBJ2-5	TRBV7-2	-	-	TGTGCCAGCAGCTTAGGAGCCCTGCCTCAGGAGACCCAGTACTTC	CASSLGALPQETQYF
TRBJ2-1	TRBV11-1	many	-	TGTGCCAGCCGTACGGGGGTCGGCAATGAGCAGTTCTTC	CASRTGVGNEQFF
TRBJ1-1	TRBV6-6	few	-	TGTGCCAGCAGTTATGCTGAGAACACTGAAGCTTTCTTT	CASSYAENTEAFF
TRBJ1-5	TRBV19	-	TRBD1	TGTGCCAGCCGTCAGACAGGGGAACAATGGCAGCCCCAGCATTTT	CASRQTGEQWQPQHF
TRBJ2-7	TRBV7-8	few	-	TGTGCCAGCAGCTTCGGCCAGGACGGGGCCGAGCAGTACTTC	CASSFGQDGAEQYF
TRBJ1-2	TRBV4-2	few	-	TGTGCCAGCAGCCAAGATCCCGGGAGAGGCTACACCTTC	CASSQDPGRGYTF
TRBJ2-1	TRBV29-1	-	TRBD2	TGCAGCGTTTACCCAAAGTCGGGCGTTCCATCCGGCGGGGGCAATGAGCAGTTCTTC	CSVYPKSGVPSGGGNEQFF
TRBJ2-2	TRBV6-5	-	-	TGTGCCAGCAGTTCTGGGGGCACCGGGGAGCTGTTTTTT	CASSSGGTGELFF
TRBJ1-1	TRBV6-1	-	-	TGTGCCAGCAGGAGGACCGGGAACACTGAAGCTTTCTTT	CASRRTGNTEAFF
TRBJ2-1	TRBV5-4	many	-	TGTGCCAGCAGCTTGCAGGGCTCCTCCGGCAATGAGCAGTTCTTC	CASSLQGSSGNEQFF
TRBJ2-3	TRBV7-9	few	-	TGTGCCAGCAGCCAACATCGTGGAGGGAGCGGCACAGATACGCAGTATTTT	CASSQHRGGSGTDTQYF
TRBJ2-2	TRBV2	few	-	TGTGCCAGCAGTGAAAGGTGGCGAGGGGGCACCGGGGAGCTGTTTTTT	CASSERWRGGTGELFF
TRBJ1-6	TRBV27	-	-	TGTGCCAGCAGGGGGGCGATAAGCCATAATTCACCCCTCCACTTT	CASRGAISHNSPLHF
TRBJ1-2	TRBV27	few	TRBD1	TGTGCCAGCGGTGACAGGGCGGGCTATGGCTACACCTTC	CASGDRAGYGYTF
TRBJ1-5	TRBV28	many	-	TGTGCCACGCAGAAGCCACAGGGAGGGAGTCAGCCCCAGCATTTT	CATQKPQGGSQPQHF
TRBJ2-1	TRBV4-3	many	-	TGCGCCAGCAGCCAACTTACAGGGTCAATCAATGAGCAGTTCTTC	CASSQLTGSINEQFF
TRBJ1-2	TRBV9	-	TRBD1	TGTGCCAGCAGCGGACAGGGAGGAGCTAACTATGGCTACACCTTC	CASSGQGGANYGYTF